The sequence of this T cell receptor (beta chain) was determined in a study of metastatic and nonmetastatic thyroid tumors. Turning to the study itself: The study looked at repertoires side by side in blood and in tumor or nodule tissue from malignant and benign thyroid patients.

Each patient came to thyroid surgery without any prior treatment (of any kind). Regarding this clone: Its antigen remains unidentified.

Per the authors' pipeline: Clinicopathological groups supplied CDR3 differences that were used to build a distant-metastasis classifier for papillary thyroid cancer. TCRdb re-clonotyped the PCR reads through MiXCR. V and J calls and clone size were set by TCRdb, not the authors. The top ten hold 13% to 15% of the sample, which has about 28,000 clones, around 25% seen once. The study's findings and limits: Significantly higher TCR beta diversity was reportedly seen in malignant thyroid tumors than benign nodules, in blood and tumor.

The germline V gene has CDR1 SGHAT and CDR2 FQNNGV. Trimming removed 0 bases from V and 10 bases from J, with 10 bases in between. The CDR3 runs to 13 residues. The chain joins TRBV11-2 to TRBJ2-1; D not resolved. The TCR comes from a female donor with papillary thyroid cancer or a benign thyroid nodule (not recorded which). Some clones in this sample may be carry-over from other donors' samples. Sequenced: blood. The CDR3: CASSLDMGNEQFF. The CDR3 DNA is TGTGCCAGCAGCTTAGATATGGGAAACGAGCAGTTCTTC.